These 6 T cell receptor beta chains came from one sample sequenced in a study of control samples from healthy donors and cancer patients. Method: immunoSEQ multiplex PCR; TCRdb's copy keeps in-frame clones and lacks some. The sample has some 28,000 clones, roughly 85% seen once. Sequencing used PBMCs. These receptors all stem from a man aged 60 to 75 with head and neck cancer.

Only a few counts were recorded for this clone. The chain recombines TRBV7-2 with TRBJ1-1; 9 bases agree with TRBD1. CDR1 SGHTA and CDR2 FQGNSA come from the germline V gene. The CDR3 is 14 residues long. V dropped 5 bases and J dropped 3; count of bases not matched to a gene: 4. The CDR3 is CASSLRQGDTEAFF. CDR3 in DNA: TGTGCCAGCAGCCTACGACAGGGGGACACTGAAGCTTTCTTT.

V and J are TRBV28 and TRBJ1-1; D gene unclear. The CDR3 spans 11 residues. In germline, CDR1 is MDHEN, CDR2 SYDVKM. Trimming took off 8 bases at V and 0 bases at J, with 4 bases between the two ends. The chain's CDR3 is CASVMNTEAFF. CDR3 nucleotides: TGTGCCAGCGTGATGAACACTGAAGCTTTCTTT.

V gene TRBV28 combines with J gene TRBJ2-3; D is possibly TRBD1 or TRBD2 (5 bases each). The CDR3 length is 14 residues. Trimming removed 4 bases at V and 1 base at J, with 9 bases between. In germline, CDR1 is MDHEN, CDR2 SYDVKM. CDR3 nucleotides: TGTGCCAGCAGTTGGGGCGGGCGCACAGATACGCAGTATTTT. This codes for CASSWGGRTDTQYF. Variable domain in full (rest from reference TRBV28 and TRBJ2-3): DVKVTQSSRYLVKRTGEKVFLECVQDMDHENMFWYRQDPGLGLRLIYFSYDVKMKEKGDIPEGYSVSREKKERFSLILESASTNQTSMYLCASSWGGRTDTQYFGPGTRLTVL.

The CDR3 sequence: CASSPTDTQYF. The CDR3 region has the DNA TGTGCCAGCTCACCAACAGATACGCAGTATTTT. The chain combines TRBV18 with TRBJ2-3; D gene uncertain. The CDR3 consists of 11 residues. Germline assignment: CDR1 KGHSH and CDR2 LQKENI. V was cut by 2 bases and J by 3 bases, with 0 bases left in between.

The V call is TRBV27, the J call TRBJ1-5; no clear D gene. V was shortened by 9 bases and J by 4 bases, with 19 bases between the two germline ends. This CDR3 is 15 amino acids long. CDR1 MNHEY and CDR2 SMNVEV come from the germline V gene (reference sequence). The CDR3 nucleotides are TGTGCCAGTAAAATAGAGGTCCGGAGTAATCAGCCCCAGCATTTT. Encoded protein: CASKIEVRSNQPQHF.

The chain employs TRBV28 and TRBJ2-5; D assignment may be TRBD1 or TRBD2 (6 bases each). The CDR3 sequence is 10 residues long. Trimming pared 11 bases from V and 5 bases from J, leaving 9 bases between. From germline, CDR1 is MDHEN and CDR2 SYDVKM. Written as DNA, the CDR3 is TGTGCCCTAGGGGGGGAGACCCAGTACTTC. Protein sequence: CALGGETQYF. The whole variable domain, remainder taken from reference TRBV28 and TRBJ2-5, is DVKVTQSSRYLVKRTGEKVFLECVQDMDHENMFWYRQDPGLGLRLIYFSYDVKMKEKGDIPEGYSVSREKKERFSLILESASTNQTSMYLCALGGETQYFGPGTRLLVL.